One and the same sample provided the 24 T cell receptor beta chains below, sequenced in a study of blood T cells in healthy people across ages. For the second PCR, which ran for about 7 to 11 cycles, a sample-barcoded 5' primer and a J-beta primer mix were used. TCRdb reprocessed the 5' RACE reads via MiXCR and lists one record per CDR3 protein. The sample lists about 1.8 million distinct CDR3 sequences, about 50% occurring once. The specimen was blood. All receptors come from a woman aged 40 to 50 in good health.

Details on this clonotype: One end of the junction fails to match germline, which may point to a read error. CDR3 in DNA: TGTACCAGCAGCCTCACAGGGGGCGGCGAGACCCAGTACTTC. This encodes CTSSLTGGGETQYF. The rearrangement joins TRBV7-9 to TRBJ2-5; 9 bases are a match to TRBD1. This CDR3 spans 14 amino acids. Germline assignment: CDR1 SEHNR and CDR2 FQNEAQ (reference sequence).

The gene calls are TRBV27 and TRBJ2-3; D remains ambiguous. The CDR3 covers 15 residues. V gave up 8 bases and J gave up 5 bases, with 20 bases separating them. Germline values: CDR1 MNHEY, CDR2 SMNVEV (reference sequence). The CDR3 here is CASGPEVGLRDTQYF. In DNA, the CDR3 is TGTGCCAGCGGCCCAGAGGTCGGTTTGAGAGATACGCAGTATTTT.

This clonotype was found once. The chain combines TRBV15 with TRBJ2-3; unclear D gene. The CDR3 consists of 15 residues. Germline CDR1 LNHNV, CDR2 YYDKDF (reference sequence). V was pared by 0 bases and J by 0 bases, with 7 bases between. As DNA, the CDR3 is TGTGCCACCAGCAGAGAGTCGGGCAGCACAGATACGCAGTATTTT. Its protein product is CATSRESGSTDTQYF.

This clonotype has a handful of counts. CDR3 residues: CASSLAGGTTYNEQFF. The CDR3, as DNA: TGTGCCAGCAGCTTAGCGGGGGGGACAACTTACAATGAGCAGTTCTTC. The rearrangement joins TRBV7-2 to TRBJ2-1; tentative D call: TRBD2 (7 bases). V lost 0 bases and J 4 bases, leaving 13 bases between the germline ends. The CDR3 has 16 residues. Per germline, CDR1 SGHTA and CDR2 FQGNSA.

Comments on this clonotype: At one end the junction does not follow the germline gene, possibly because of a read error. This sequence joins TRBV20-1 and TRBJ2-5, with 8 positions matching TRBD2. CDR3 length: 12 amino acids. CDR1 is DFQATT and CDR2 is SNEGSKA in the germline V gene (reference sequence). The CDR3 region has the DNA TGCAGGGCTATGGCGGGGGGAGAGACCCAGTACTTC. Translation: CRAMAGGETQYF.

This clonotype was observed at least ten times. V usage is TRBV7-2 and J usage is TRBJ2-7, with 7 bases matching TRBD1. V was pared by 5 bases and J by 3 bases, with 4 bases of the junction left unmatched. The CDR3 length is 13 residues. Germline loops: CDR1 SGHTA, CDR2 FQGNSA. CDR3 in amino acids: CASSRDSYYEQYF. CDR3 sequence (DNA): TGTGCCAGCAGCCGGGACAGCTACTACGAGCAGTACTTC.

The chain couples TRBV5-1 to TRBJ2-7; 8 bases map to TRBD1. J gave up 2 bases and V 3 bases, and 7 bases lay outside the gene matches. Germline V gives CDR1 SGHRS, CDR2 YFSETQ. The CDR3 runs to 15 residues. CDR3: CASSSVDRGAYEQYF. The CDR3 DNA follows: TGCGCCAGCAGCTCCGTAGACAGGGGAGCCTACGAGCAGTACTTC.

V and J are TRBV5-6 and TRBJ1-1; D remains ambiguous. This CDR3 is built from 14 residues. CDR1 is SGHDT and CDR2 is YYEEEE in the germline V gene. Trimming took off 1 base at V and 1 base at J, with 8 bases between the two ends. CDR3 in amino acids: CASSLWQANTEAFF. In DNA form, the CDR3 reads TGTGCCAGCAGCTTGTGGCAGGCGAACACTGAAGCTTTCTTT. The full variable domain, rest sourced from reference TRBV5-6 and TRBJ1-1, is DAGVTQSPTHLIKTRGQQVTLRCSPKSGHDTVSWYQQALGQGPQFIFQYYEEEERQRGNFPDRFSGHQFPNYSSELNVNALLLGDSALYLCASSLWQANTEAFFGQGTRLTVV.

CDR3 in DNA: TGCAGCGCCGCAGAGAACTATGGCTACACCTTC. This translates into CSAAENYGYTF. The V call is TRBV29-1, the J call TRBJ1-2; no clear D gene. The germline V and J ends were trimmed by 7 bases and 2 bases, with 8 bases remaining between them. Germline loops: CDR1 SQVTM, CDR2 ANQGSEA. CDR3 length equals 11 residues.

The V and J genes are TRBV28 and TRBJ2-5, with D tentatively TRBD2 (7 bases). With the DNA end fitting TRBJ2-7 better, the J assignment may be wrong. Germline V gene lookup returns CDR1 MDHEN and CDR2 SYDVKM. The CDR3 contains 19 residues. Here the CDR3 reads CASSSVGTGGASSRHEQYF. CDR3 bases: TGTGCCAGCAGTTCGGTTGGTACGGGGGGCGCTTCGTCCCGGCACGAGCAGTACTTC.

The chain couples TRBV27 to TRBJ2-3, with D tentatively TRBD1 or TRBD2 (5 bases each). V was clipped by 3 bases and J by 6 bases, with 16 bases between them. This CDR3 has 15 residues. The V gene's germline CDR1 is MNHEY and CDR2 SMNVEV (reference sequence). The CDR3 protein is CASSFSGLPGDTQYF. Here the CDR3 DNA reads TGTGCCAGCAGTTTTTCCGGACTCCCAGGGGATACGCAGTATTTT.

This CDR3 reads CATSRDPGRRADEQFF. In nucleotides, the CDR3 is TGTGCCACCAGCAGAGATCCCGGGAGGAGAGCGGATGAGCAGTTCTTC. V usage is TRBV15 and J usage is TRBJ2-1; TRBD2 matches at 7 bases. CDR3 length equals 16 residues. V dropped 0 bases and J dropped 8; count of bases not matched to a gene: 10. The germline V gene has CDR1 LNHNV and CDR2 YYDKDF (reference sequence).

In its sample, this clonotype was seen a few times. The J gene is TRBJ2-5, the V gene TRBV2; D might be TRBD2 (5 bases). V was shortened by 8 bases and J by 5 bases, with 21 bases between the two germline ends. Germline V gene data show CDR1 as SNHLY and CDR2 as FYNNEI. CDR3 length: 15 residues. The CDR3, as DNA: TGTGCCAGCCGCATAACCTCCGGGGTGTCTGAGACCCAGTACTTC. Protein: CASRITSGVSETQYF.

The chain joins TRBV7-9 to TRBJ2-1; the D gene is possibly TRBD2 (6 bases). CDR3 length: 15 residues. Germline V CDR1 and CDR2: SEHNR, FQNEAQ (reference sequence). Between the trimmed V and J ends, which lost 7 bases and 4 bases, there was a span of 17 bases. CDR3 amino acids: CASTQGGVLYNEQFF. CDR3 nucleotide sequence: TGTGCCAGCACCCAAGGAGGGGTTCTATACAATGAGCAGTTCTTC.

V usage is TRBV20-1 and J usage is TRBJ1-4; 9 positions agree with TRBD1. With 3 bases clipped from V and 8 bases from J, the junction kept 10 bases outside the gene matches. The CDR3 is made up of 15 amino acids. Germline CDR1 reads DFQATT; CDR2 reads SNEGSKA (reference sequence). In DNA form, the CDR3 reads TGCAGTGCTAGCCCGGGACAGGGCTCTGTGGAAAAACTGTTTTTT. As protein: CSASPGQGSVEKLFF.

In its sample, this clonotype was seen a few times. J is TRBJ2-7 and V is TRBV20-1, with D hard to call. The DNA end is a closer match to TRBJ2-5, so the J assignment may be wrong. The CDR3 totals 14 residues. In germline, CDR1 is DFQATT, CDR2 SNEGSKA (reference sequence). In DNA, the CDR3 is TGCAGTGCTCCCGGACGACTTGGTGGCGAGACCCAGTACTTC. It codes for CSAPGRLGGETQYF.

The sample holds many counts of this clonotype. The J gene is TRBJ2-1, the V gene TRBV11-2; D is unresolved. The V end was cut by 4 bases, the J end by 0 bases, with 4 bases between. The CDR3 runs 13 residues. Germline lookup yields CDR1 SGHAT and CDR2 FQNNGV. The DNA of the CDR3 is TGTGCCAGCAGCTCCCGCTCCTACAATGAGCAGTTCTTC. Its translation is CASSSRSYNEQFF.

The genes are TRBV6-6 and TRBJ2-1; the D gene is possibly TRBD1 (5 bases). V lost 11 bases, J lost 0 bases, and 14 bases lay in between. This CDR3 region has 14 residues. Germline CDR1 MNHNY, CDR2 SVGAGI (reference sequence). This CDR3 reads CAGRQKGSYNEQFF. CDR3 nucleotides: TGTGCCGGAAGACAGAAGGGCTCCTACAATGAGCAGTTCTTC.

In DNA form, the CDR3 reads TGTGCCAGCAGCCCTATCCTAGGGGCGCTAGCGGGGAACAATGAGCAGTTCTTC. This sequence encodes CASSPILGALAGNNEQFF. The J gene is TRBJ2-1, the V gene TRBV11-1; 9 nucleotides line up with TRBD2. CDR1 and CDR2 from the germline V gene are SGHAT and FQDESV (reference sequence). The V and J ends lost 5 bases and 5 bases, in that order; junction bases with no gene match: 16. There are 18 residues in the CDR3.

This clonotype was detected a few times. The chain links TRBV7-8 to TRBJ2-1; 9 bases agree with TRBD2. The CDR3 covers 16 residues. Germline CDR1 and CDR2: SGHVS and FQNEAQ. V trimming: 3 bases; J trimming: 8 bases; junction bases outside the gene matches: 11. CDR3 nucleotide sequence: TGTGCCAGCAGCTTCCCTAGCGGGGCCCTAGGGGATGAGCAGTTCTTC. This codes for CASSFPSGALGDEQFF.

This clonotype was seen once. J is TRBJ2-1 and V is TRBV5-1; 8 positions agree with TRBD1. The CDR3 has 15 residues. Germline CDR1 SGHRS, CDR2 YFSETQ. Trimming at V came to 5 bases and at J to 4 bases, leaving 8 bases not matched to a gene. CDR3 in DNA: TGCGCCAGCAGTACTCAGGGGGCGGGTTACAATGAGCAGTTCTTC. It translates to CASSTQGAGYNEQFF.

V usage is TRBV7-2 and J usage is TRBJ1-2; possibly TRBD1 for D (5 bases). Germline-derived CDR1 and CDR2 are SGHTA and FQGNSA. The CDR3 loop spans 13 amino acids. V was clipped by 5 bases and J by 6 bases, with 13 bases between them. CDR3 nucleotide sequence: TGTGCCAGCAGCCGCGACAGATCTGATGGCTACACCTTC. Translated, it gives CASSRDRSDGYTF.

This chain joins TRBV7-9 and TRBJ2-5; no clear D. This CDR3 has 16 amino acids. CDR1 and CDR2 from the germline V gene are SEHNR and FQNEAQ (reference sequence). Between the trimmed V and J ends, which lost 4 bases and 2 bases, there was a span of 17 bases. This chain's CDR3 is CASSSHGQVPQETQYF. The CDR3 DNA follows: TGTGCCAGCAGCTCACACGGCCAGGTTCCGCAAGAGACCCAGTACTTC. Based on the CDR3 plus reference TRBV7-9 and TRBJ2-5, the full variable domain is DTGVSQNPRHKITKRGQNVTFRCDPISEHNRLYWYRQTLGQGPEFLTYFQNEAQLEKSRLLSDRFSAERPKGSFSTLEIQRTEQGDSAMYLCASSSHGQVPQETQYFGPGTRLLVL.

The gene calls are TRBV5-5 and TRBJ2-3; D is perhaps TRBD2 (6 bases). The CDR3 covers 17 residues. Trimming took off 4 bases at V and 1 base at J, with 19 bases between the two ends. Germline CDR1 SGHKS, CDR2 YYEKEE (reference sequence). CDR3 region: CASSPRVRSSGTDTQYF. The CDR3 region has the DNA TGTGCCAGCAGCCCCCGAGTAAGATCTAGCGGCACAGATACGCAGTATTTT.